These 30 T cell receptor beta chains came from one sample sequenced in a study of blood T cell repertoires in COVID-19. Sequenced by immunoSEQ multiplex PCR; TCRdb stores in-frame clones only, minus some. The sample carries around 190,000 clones, around nine tenths recorded once. Material: peripheral blood. The source of these receptors is a man between 18 and 35 years old with active or convalescent COVID-19.

The CDR3 DNA is TGTGCCAGCAGTGCAGGGGCCCAACAGCCCCAGCATTTT. Protein sequence: CASSAGAQQPQHF. This chain uses TRBV27 with TRBJ1-5, with D possibly being TRBD1 (6 bases). This CDR3 has 13 amino acids. CDR1 MNHEY and CDR2 SMNVEV come from the germline V gene (reference sequence). Between the trimmed V and J ends, which lost 5 bases and 7 bases, there was a span of 12 bases.

The V call is TRBV7-2, the J call TRBJ2-1; 9 bases are a match to TRBD2. V was pared by 3 bases and J by 6 bases, with 3 bases of the junction left unmatched. In germline, CDR1 is SGHTA, CDR2 FQGNSA. The CDR3 spans 14 residues. CDR3 sequence (DNA): TGTGCCAGCAGCTTTAGCGGGGGTTCCAATGAGCAGTTCTTC. Residues: CASSFSGGSNEQFF.

This rearrangement joins TRBV14 to TRBJ2-3; 8 nucleotides match TRBD2. CDR3 length: 16 amino acids. V was pared by 4 bases and J by 4 bases, with 10 bases of the junction left unmatched. The germline CDR1 and CDR2 sequences are SGHDN and FVKESK. In DNA form, the CDR3 reads TGTGCCAGCAGCCTGGGGGCTAGCGGGTATGCAGATACGCAGTATTTT. Encoded protein: CASSLGASGYADTQYF.

This rearrangement joins TRBV19 to TRBJ1-2; D not resolved. The length of the CDR3 is 12 residues. CDR1 and CDR2 from the germline V gene are LNHDA and SQIVND (reference sequence). Trimming removed 2 bases from V and 3 bases from J, with 4 bases in between. The CDR3 protein is CASSITDYGYTF. For the CDR3, the DNA is TGTGCCAGTAGTATAACAGACTATGGCTACACCTTC.

This clone is a singleton in its sample. The chain uses TRBV2 and TRBJ1-1; a possible D gene is TRBD1 (6 bases). This CDR3 region has 13 residues. The germline V and J ends were trimmed by 7 bases and 0 bases, with 9 bases remaining between them. From germline, CDR1 is SNHLY and CDR2 FYNNEI. CDR3 in amino acids: CASKGQLNTEAFF. CDR3 in DNA: TGTGCCAGCAAAGGACAGCTGAACACTGAAGCTTTCTTT.

This clone was detected only once. V usage is TRBV30 and J usage is TRBJ1-3; D is perhaps TRBD1 (6 bases). The CDR3 is 14 residues long. V gave up 1 base and J gave up 3 bases, with 10 bases separating them. Germline assignment: CDR1 GTSNPN and CDR2 SVGIG (reference sequence). The chain's CDR3 is CAWSEGGNGNTIYF. In nucleotides, the CDR3 is TGTGCCTGGAGTGAAGGGGGAAATGGAAACACCATATATTTT.

The chain is built from TRBV2 and TRBJ2-5, with 11 bases identical to TRBD2. In germline, CDR1 is SNHLY, CDR2 FYNNEI. The V gene end was trimmed by 6 bases and the J gene end by 5 bases; junction bases not matched to a gene: 11. This CDR3 region has 16 residues. CDR3 DNA: TGTGCCAGCAGACAAGGCTGGCTAGCGGGAGGCGAGACCCAGTACTTC. Amino acids: CASRQGWLAGGETQYF.

J is TRBJ1-1 and V is TRBV6-5; D is possibly TRBD1 (5 bases). Germline CDR1 MNHEY, CDR2 SVGAGI. Trimming cost V 0 bases and J 1 base, with 12 bases left between them. The CDR3 runs 16 residues. CDR3 nucleotides: TGTGCCAGCAGTTACTCGTTGGGACTACAGAACACTGAAGCTTTCTTT. It is translated as CASSYSLGLQNTEAFF.

The chain has TRBV5-6 and TRBJ1-1; 7 nucleotides align to TRBD1. The germline CDR1 and CDR2 sequences are SGHDT and YYEEEE. This CDR3 contains 13 residues. V dropped 5 bases and J dropped 7; count of bases not matched to a gene: 8. The CDR3 DNA sequence: TGTGCCAGCAGTGTACAGGGGCCAGATGAAGCTTTCTTT. Its translation: CASSVQGPDEAFF. The complete variable domain, with remaining parts taken from reference TRBV5-6 and TRBJ1-1, reads DAGVTQSPTHLIKTRGQQVTLRCSPKSGHDTVSWYQQALGQGPQFIFQYYEEEERQRGNFPDRFSGHQFPNYSSELNVNALLLGDSALYLCASSVQGPDEAFFGQGTRLTVV.

As concerns this clone: The same CDR3 arises from other DNA sequences in this sample as well. The chain joins TRBV5-1 to TRBJ2-1; no reliable D call. The germline CDR1 and CDR2 sequences are SGHRS and YFSETQ. There are 15 residues in the CDR3. V was shortened by 0 bases and J by 0 bases, with 7 bases between the two germline ends. The CDR3 loop is CASSLDPSSYNEQFF. As DNA, the CDR3 is TGCGCCAGCAGCTTGGACCCGAGCTCCTACAATGAGCAGTTCTTC.

This clone was detected once. The chain recombines TRBV4-2 with TRBJ2-3; 10 bases agree with TRBD2. CDR3 length: 16 residues. Trimming cost V 1 base and J 0 bases; bases outside gene matches: 1. Germline loops: CDR1 LGHNA, CDR2 YNFKEQ. The CDR3 coding sequence is TGTGCCAGCAGCCAAGGGACTAGCGGAAGCACAGATACGCAGTATTTT. Encoded protein: CASSQGTSGSTDTQYF.

The CDR3, as DNA: TGTGCCAGAAGCTTGTGTCCTAGCGGGGGGACCACCGGGGAGCTGTTTTTT. Protein sequence: CARSLCPSGGTTGELFF. The chain recombines TRBV5-3 with TRBJ2-2, with TRBD2 identical over 11 bases. TRBV5-3 carries the ORF label, with uncertain function. V lost 1 base to trimming and J lost 4 bases; unmatched junction nucleotides: 6. The CDR3 extends over 17 amino acids.

This clone appeared a single time. The chain links TRBV15 to TRBJ2-1; TRBD2 matches at 8 bases. Germline-derived CDR1 and CDR2 are LNHNV and YYDKDF (reference sequence). This CDR3 comprises 15 residues. Trimming removed 2 bases from V and 9 bases from J; junction bases left unmatched: 9. In nucleotides, the CDR3 is TGTGCCACCAGCAGATTTGGCACTAGCGGCGGTGAGCAGTTCTTC. Translation: CATSRFGTSGGEQFF. The variable domain in full, with the rest retrieved from reference TRBV15 and TRBJ2-1, is DAMVIQNPRYQVTQFGKPVTLSCSQTLNHNVMYWYQQKSSQAPKLLFHYYDKDFNNEADTPDNFQSRRPNTSFCFLDIRSPGLGDTAMYLCATSRFGTSGGEQFFGPGTRLTVL.

The rearrangement links TRBV9 to TRBJ1-2; the match to TRBD1 covers 7 bases. CDR3 length: 15 amino acids. CDR1 is SGDLS, CDR2 YYNGEE, per germline. V dropped 3 bases and J dropped 2; count of bases not matched to a gene: 7. CDR3 amino acids: CASSATTGPNYGYTF. The CDR3 region has the DNA TGTGCCAGCAGCGCAACGACAGGGCCAAACTATGGCTACACCTTC.

The V and J genes are TRBV30 and TRBJ2-7; TRBD1 matches 9 bases. The CDR3 consists of 13 residues. The J segment lost 4 bases and the V segment lost 3 bases, leaving 4 bases of the junction unmatched. CDR1 and CDR2 (germline): GTSNPN, SVGIG (reference sequence). CDR3 nucleotide sequence: TGTGCCTGGAGGGACAGGGGATCGTACGAGCAGTACTTC. This sequence encodes CAWRDRGSYEQYF.

The V and J genes are TRBV6-5 and TRBJ2-3, with TRBD1 as a possible D gene (5 bases). Trimming stripped 7 bases from V and 13 bases from J, with 24 bases between. There are 14 residues in the CDR3. Germline assignment: CDR1 MNHEY and CDR2 SVGAGI. The CDR3, as DNA: TGTGCCAGCATCCAGGGCACAGGCCCCGGTATGAAGTATTTT. Amino acids: CASIQGTGPGMKYF.

In this sample, this clone turned up once. The V and J genes are TRBV11-2 and TRBJ2-7; TRBD2 might be the D (6 bases). Trimming removed 2 bases at V and 3 bases at J, with 14 bases between. Germline V CDR1 and CDR2: SGHAT, FQNNGV. CDR3 size: 15 residues. CDR3 loop: CASSLRAGGNYEQYF. The DNA for the CDR3 is TGTGCCAGCAGCTTAAGGGCCGGGGGAAACTACGAGCAGTACTTC.

The rearrangement links TRBV14 to TRBJ2-3, with D perhaps matching TRBD2 (7 bases). V was cut by 4 bases and J by 4 bases, with 18 bases left in between. Germline V gene lookup returns CDR1 SGHDN and CDR2 FVKESK. This CDR3 comprises 16 residues. This CDR3 is CASSRGTGGRADTQYF. Here the CDR3 DNA reads TGTGCCAGCAGCCGAGGCACGGGGGGCCGAGCAGATACGCAGTATTTT.

The chain is built from TRBV5-1 and TRBJ2-2, with D perhaps TRBD1 (5 bases). The CDR3 totals 15 residues. Trimming pared 0 bases from V and 3 bases from J, leaving 9 bases between. CDR1 and CDR2 (germline): SGHRS, YFSETQ. The CDR3 sequence: CASSLDQGDTGELFF. The CDR3 nucleotides are TGCGCCAGCAGCTTGGACCAGGGCGACACCGGGGAGCTGTTTTTT.

The rearrangement uses TRBV23-1 and TRBJ2-7, with 10 positions matching TRBD2. TRBV23-1 is sorted into the ORF group, with uncertain function. This CDR3 is built from 17 residues. J gave up 3 bases and V 3 bases, and 11 bases lay outside the gene matches. CDR3 residues: CASSHHLGPSGSYEQYF. The CDR3 region has the DNA TGCGCCAGCAGTCATCACCTGGGCCCTAGCGGGAGCTACGAGCAGTACTTC.

This rearrangement joins TRBV2 to TRBJ1-5, with 7 bases that match TRBD1. V was pared by 9 bases and J by 2 bases, with 4 bases of the junction left unmatched. The germline CDR1 and CDR2 sequences are SNHLY and FYNNEI. The CDR3 runs 13 residues. The CDR3 coding sequence is TGTGCCAGTGACAGGGACGGCAATCAGCCCCAGCATTTT. Its translation is CASDRDGNQPQHF.

The chain joins TRBV7-8 to TRBJ1-2, with unresolved D. Germline V gene data show CDR1 as SGHVS and CDR2 as FQNEAQ. Trimming shortened V by 2 bases and J by 0 bases, and 13 bases separated the two germline ends. The CDR3 sequence is 16 residues long. The chain's CDR3 is CASSLKVAATNYGYTF. The CDR3 nucleotides are TGTGCCAGCAGCTTAAAAGTGGCAGCGACTAACTATGGCTACACCTTC. Using reference TRBV7-8 and TRBJ1-2 for the parts outside the CDR3, the full variable domain is GAGVSQSPRYKVAKRGQDVALRCDPISGHVSLFWYQQALGQGPEFLTYFQNEAQLDKSGLPSDRFFAERPEGSVSTLKIQRTQQEDSAVYLCASSLKVAATNYGYTFGSGTRLTVV.

This clone was seen just once. The chain is built from TRBV12-3 or TRBV12-4 and TRBJ2-5, with D possibly TRBD1 on 6 matching bases. The length of the CDR3 is 11 residues. The V end lost 6 bases, the J end lost 9 bases, and 11 bases lay between the germline ends. In DNA form, the CDR3 reads TGTGCCAGCAGCCAACAGGGACCCCAGTACTTC. Its translation: CASSQQGPQYF.

The CDR3 sequence is CASSLERGTEAFF. DNA of the CDR3: TGTGCCAGCAGCTTAGAAAGGGGGACTGAAGCTTTCTTT. The chain employs TRBV11-2 and TRBJ1-1, with D possibly being TRBD1 (6 bases). The CDR3 contains 13 residues. The V and J ends lost 0 bases and 5 bases respectively, with 7 bases between them. The germline CDR1 and CDR2 sequences are SGHAT and FQNNGV.

The chain carries TRBV19 and TRBJ2-2; the D gene is possibly TRBD1 (5 bases). Germline V gene data show CDR1 as LNHDA and CDR2 as SQIVND (reference sequence). Trimming took off 7 bases at V and 4 bases at J, with 16 bases between the two ends. CDR3 length equals 15 residues. Here the CDR3 reads CASTLRWGATGELFF. CDR3 nucleotide sequence: TGTGCCAGTACCCTCCGGTGGGGCGCCACCGGGGAGCTGTTTTTT.

This rearrangement joins TRBV7-2 to TRBJ2-7; the D gene is possibly TRBD1 (5 bases). V was trimmed by 0 bases and J by 4 bases, leaving 7 bases between them. This CDR3 has 13 amino acids. Germline V gene data show CDR1 as SGHTA and CDR2 as FQGNSA. The CDR3 region is CASSLAQGYEQYF. The CDR3 coding sequence is TGTGCCAGCAGCTTAGCGCAGGGTTACGAGCAGTACTTC.

The chain uses TRBV29-1 and TRBJ1-1, with a tentative D call TRBD1 (6 bases). V shed 7 bases and J shed 0 bases, with 9 bases lying between them. Germline assignment: CDR1 SQVTM and CDR2 ANQGSEA. The CDR3 has 12 amino acids. This chain's CDR3 is CSGTVMNTEAFF. CDR3 DNA: TGCAGCGGGACAGTCATGAACACTGAAGCTTTCTTT.

The chain joins TRBV12-3 or TRBV12-4 to TRBJ2-3; possibly TRBD2 for D (5 bases). This CDR3 is built from 12 residues. The V end lost 4 bases, the J end lost 5 bases, and 7 bases lay between the germline ends. Here the CDR3 reads CASSYEGDTQYF. CDR3 sequence (DNA): TGTGCCAGCAGTTATGAGGGAGATACGCAGTATTTT.

The rearrangement uses TRBV30 and TRBJ1-2, with D hard to call. Germline CDR1 is GTSNPN and CDR2 is SVGIG (reference sequence). Trimming removed 3 bases from V and 6 bases from J, with 14 bases in between. This CDR3 is 13 amino acids long. The CDR3 reads CAWRGFGQDGYTF. CDR3 bases: TGTGCCTGGAGAGGATTTGGGCAGGATGGCTACACCTTC. Full variable domain (missing parts from reference TRBV30 and TRBJ1-2): SQTIHQWPATLVQPVGSPLSLECTVEGTSNPNLYWYRQAAGRGLQLLFYSVGIGQISSEVPQNLSASRPQDRQFILSSKKLLLSDSGFYLCAWRGFGQDGYTFGSGTRLTVV.

In nucleotides, the CDR3 is TGTGCCAGCAGCCCTCGACTCATAGATACGCAGTATTTT. Amino acids: CASSPRLIDTQYF. The rearrangement joins TRBV3-1 (or the pseudogene TRBV3-2) to TRBJ2-3; no reliable D call. Trimming took 4 bases from V and 5 from J, leaving 10 bases between them. Germline V gene data show CDR1 as LGHDT and CDR2 as YNNKEL (reference sequence). This CDR3 has 13 residues.